Following are 14 T cell receptor beta chains from one sample sequenced in a study of T cell changes during pregnancy in multiple sclerosis (dated by TCRdb to between 2019 and 2020). Library generation was performed with the immunoSEQ multiplex PCR assay. The source is immuneACCESS, and TCRdb retained only in-frame sequences with V and J called. Part of the clones is not carried over; for the studies checked, unresolved V genes explain less than half of this, and the remainder is unexplained. The sample includes 50,000 to 60,000 clones, with about nine tenths observed a single time. The top ten clonotypes cover 0.25% to 0.3% of the sample. The specimen was CD4+ T cells from peripheral blood mononuclear cells, collected in the second trimester of pregnancy. These receptors were obtained from a female donor with multiple sclerosis, enrolled in a pregnancy study.

CDR3 DNA: TGTGCCATGAGCGGGCCTCGAGATACGCAGTATTTT. The encoded protein is CAMSGPRDTQYF. The J gene is TRBJ2-3, the V gene TRBV7-9; the D gene is possibly TRBD2 (6 bases). CDR1 and CDR2 from the germline V gene are SEHNR and FQNEAQ (reference sequence). The CDR3 spans 12 residues. Trimming took 10 bases from V and 5 from J, leaving 13 bases between them.

This sequence joins TRBV27 and TRBJ1-2; 8 bases line up with TRBD1. V shed 5 bases and J 4 bases; nucleotides not matched to a gene: 9. CDR3 length equals 15 residues. Per the germline V gene, CDR1 is MNHEY and CDR2 is SMNVEV (reference sequence). Written as DNA, the CDR3 is TGTGCCAGCAGTCGTAGCGACAGGGGCGTCTATGGCTACACCTTC. Amino acid sequence: CASSRSDRGVYGYTF.

The V gene is TRBV19, the J gene TRBJ2-2, with TRBD2 matching over 8 bases. The germline V gene has CDR1 LNHDA and CDR2 SQIVND (reference sequence). The ends lost 5 bases at V and 7 bases at J; junction bases unmatched: 12. This CDR3 has 16 amino acids. Here the CDR3 DNA reads TGTGCCAGTAGTTTTCGTGAGCGGGAGATGGTCGGGGAGCTGTTTTTT. Translated, it gives CASSFREREMVGELFF. The entire variable domain, with the rest obtained from reference TRBV19 and TRBJ2-2, is as follows: DGGITQSPKYLFRKEGQNVTLSCEQNLNHDAMYWYRQDPGQGLRLIYYSQIVNDFQKGDIAEGYSVSREKKESFPLTVTSAQKNPTAFYLCASSFREREMVGELFFGEGSRLTVL.

The DNA of the CDR3 is TGTGCCAGCAACAAACTAGCGGGGGGTGGAAGTGAGCAGTTCTTC. Amino acid sequence: CASNKLAGGGSEQFF. The rearrangement links TRBV6-6 to TRBJ2-1; 12 bases are a match to TRBD2. This CDR3 spans 15 amino acids. V trimming: 7 bases; J trimming: 9 bases; junction bases outside the gene matches: 10. The germline CDR1 and CDR2 sequences are MNHNY and SVGAGI (reference sequence).

This clone came up once. This rearrangement joins TRBV7-3 to TRBJ2-5, with D perhaps TRBD1 (6 bases). V shed 2 bases and J shed 5 bases, with 12 bases lying between them. CDR3 length equals 14 residues. CDR1 is SGHTA, CDR2 FQGTGA, per germline. CDR3 in DNA: TGTGCCAGCAGCTTAGGGGGCAGGGAGGAGACCCAGTACTTC. This gives the protein CASSLGGREETQYF.

The chain is built from TRBV4-1 and TRBJ2-2; TRBD1 agrees at 12 bases. Germline V CDR1 and CDR2: MGHRA, YSYEKL. V shed 4 bases, J shed 5 bases, and the junction held 11 bases outside the gene matches. The CDR3 is 18 amino acids. The CDR3 reads CASSLRNTGQGATGELFF. DNA for the CDR3: TGCGCCAGCAGCCTTAGAAATACGGGACAGGGGGCGACCGGGGAGCTGTTTTTT.

CDR3 sequence (DNA): TGTGCCTGGAGTGTGAAAACAGGAATGGAGGGTGAAGCTTTCTTT. Protein sequence: CAWSVKTGMEGEAFF. This chain joins TRBV30 and TRBJ1-1, with D possibly matching TRBD1 (5 bases). Germline loops: CDR1 GTSNPN, CDR2 SVGIG (reference sequence). V was trimmed by 0 bases and J by 7 bases, leaving 18 bases between them. CDR3 length equals 15 residues.

V gene TRBV7-3 combines with J gene TRBJ1-2; tentatively, D is TRBD1 (6 bases). This CDR3 has 14 residues. The germline V gene has CDR1 SGHTA and CDR2 FQGTGA. V was shortened by 5 bases and J by 4 bases, with 14 bases between the two germline ends. Here the CDR3 DNA reads TGTGCCAGCAGCCAAGGTGACAGGCCCTATGGCTACACCTTC. Translation gives CASSQGDRPYGYTF. Filled out from reference TRBV7-3 and TRBJ1-2, the complete variable domain reads GAGVSQTPSNKVTEKGKYVELRCDPISGHTALYWYRQSLGQGPEFLIYFQGTGAADDSGLPNDRFFAVRPEGSVSTLKIQRTERGDSAVYLCASSQGDRPYGYTFGSGTRLTVV.

This sequence joins TRBV5-1 and TRBJ2-7; maybe TRBD2 (6 bases). Germline-derived CDR1 and CDR2 are SGHRS and YFSETQ. Between the trimmed V and J ends, which lost 4 bases and 2 bases, there was a span of 19 bases. The CDR3 runs to 16 residues. CDR3 nucleotide sequence: TGCGCCAGCAGCCAACTCCGGGAGACGGGAACCTACGAGCAGTACTTC. Amino acids: CASSQLRETGTYEQYF.

V is TRBV7-9 and J is TRBJ1-1; D is perhaps TRBD1 (5 bases). V was cut by 7 bases and J by 1 base, with 13 bases left in between. Per the germline V gene, CDR1 is SEHNR and CDR2 is FQNEAQ (reference sequence). CDR3 length equals 14 residues. In DNA, the CDR3 is TGTGCCAGCACCGGGGGACGGGGGAACACTGAAGCTTTCTTT. It translates to CASTGGRGNTEAFF.

The genes are TRBV6-1 and TRBJ2-5; 8 bases are a match to TRBD1. Germline-derived CDR1 and CDR2 are MNHNS and SASEGT. The V and J ends lost 3 bases and 5 bases, in that order; junction bases with no gene match: 2. This CDR3 is 13 amino acids long. The CDR3 region is CASSEDRVETQYF. In DNA, the CDR3 is TGTGCCAGCAGTGAGGACAGGGTCGAGACCCAGTACTTC.

V gene TRBV5-1 combines with J gene TRBJ2-7; D is possibly TRBD1 (6 bases). The CDR3 consists of 12 residues. Germline lookup yields CDR1 SGHRS and CDR2 YFSETQ. V gave up 3 bases and J gave up 4 bases, with 8 bases separating them. CDR3 sequence reads: CASSSQGYEQYF. The CDR3, as DNA: TGCGCCAGCAGCTCACAGGGATACGAGCAGTACTTC. Filled out from reference TRBV5-1 and TRBJ2-7, the complete variable domain reads KAGVTQTPRYLIKTRGQQVTLSCSPISGHRSVSWYQQTPGQGLQFLFEYFSETQRNKGNFPGRFSGRQFSNSRSEMNVSTLELGDSALYLCASSSQGYEQYFGPGTRLTVT.

This chain links TRBV18 with TRBJ2-5, with D uncertain. CDR3 length: 13 residues. Germline CDR1 KGHSH, CDR2 LQKENI. V lost 4 bases to trimming and J lost 5 bases, with 11 bases between them. CDR3: CASSLVLQETQYF. CDR3 DNA: TGTGCCAGCTCACTCGTGTTACAGGAGACCCAGTACTTC.

The chain carries TRBV20-1 and TRBJ2-1; D gene unclear. The CDR3 sequence is 11 residues long. V lost 3 bases and J 8 bases, leaving 8 bases between the germline ends. Germline assignment: CDR1 DFQATT and CDR2 SNEGSKA (reference sequence). CDR3 nucleotide sequence: TGCAGTGCTAGGCGTGCCCATGAGCAGTTCTTC. Its protein product is CSARRAHEQFF.